One sample yielded the 8 T cell receptor beta chains listed below, sequenced in a study of blood T cell repertoires in COVID-19. Assay used: immunoSEQ multiplex PCR; TCRdb lists only in-frame clones, some missing. Seen here are tens of thousands of clones, approximately 78% observed once, and the top ten hold around an eighth. Sequenced input: peripheral blood. These receptors were obtained from a human donor with acute or convalescent COVID-19. The donor label of this sample is uncertain.

This clone was seen once. The chain links TRBV11-3 to TRBJ1-4; a weak D match, TRBD1 (6 bases). Deletions cut 4 bases from V and 12 bases from J, with 21 bases between. Per germline, CDR1 SGHNT and CDR2 YENEEA. The CDR3 has 15 residues. CDR3 region: CASSSTGPLSEELFF. CDR3 sequence (DNA): TGTGCCAGCAGCTCGACAGGACCTTTGAGTGAGGAACTGTTTTTT.

The rearrangement uses TRBV5-1 and TRBJ1-3; 7 bases align to TRBD1. Germline CDR1 and CDR2: SGHRS and YFSETQ. V dropped 5 bases and J dropped 6; count of bases not matched to a gene: 11. The CDR3 is 15 amino acids. CDR3 bases: TGCGCCAGCAGACTCGGGACAGCCCAAGAAAACACCATATATTTT. It yields the protein CASRLGTAQENTIYF.

This chain uses TRBV5-4 with TRBJ2-1; tentatively, D is TRBD1 (5 bases). This CDR3 has 15 amino acids. V was shortened by 6 bases and J by 0 bases, with 13 bases between the two germline ends. Germline loops: CDR1 SGHNT, CDR2 YYREEE (reference sequence). CDR3 sequence reads: CASTPTGSSYNEQFF. The CDR3 bases are TGTGCCAGCACCCCAACAGGAAGCTCCTACAATGAGCAGTTCTTC.

This clone was seen once. This sequence joins TRBV2 and TRBJ1-1; 7 bases map to TRBD1. Looked up from germline, CDR1 is SNHLY and CDR2 is FYNNEI. With 10 bases clipped from V and 0 bases from J, the junction kept 2 bases outside the gene matches. The CDR3 contains 12 residues. Here the CDR3 DNA reads TGTGCCACACAGGGGATGAACACTGAAGCTTTCTTT. Translating gives CATQGMNTEAFF. Combining the CDR3 with reference TRBV2 and TRBJ1-1 gives the whole variable domain EPEVTQTPSHQVTQMGQEVILRCVPISNHLYFYWYRQILGQKVEFLVSFYNNEISEKSEIFDDQFSVERPDGSNFTLKIRSTKLEDSAMYFCATQGMNTEAFFGQGTRLTVV.

The rearrangement links TRBV28 to TRBJ1-1; D gene unclear. The germline V gene encodes CDR1 MDHEN and CDR2 SYDVKM. The CDR3 is 12 amino acids. V lost 6 bases and J 5 bases, leaving 10 bases between the germline ends. This CDR3 is CASSHQRTEAFF. CDR3 DNA: TGTGCCAGCAGCCACCAGCGAACTGAAGCTTTCTTT.

V is TRBV11-2 and J is TRBJ2-7, with 11 bases lining up with TRBD1. Germline V gene sequence: CDR1 SGHAT, CDR2 FQNNGV. This CDR3 is 15 amino acids long. After removal of 5 bases from V and 0 bases from J, the junction contained 3 bases not matched to a gene. CDR3 residues: CASSPGTGGSYEQYF. CDR3 in DNA: TGTGCCAGCAGCCCTGGGACAGGGGGCTCCTACGAGCAGTACTTC.

The V call is TRBV11-2, the J call TRBJ2-1, with D perhaps matching TRBD2 (6 bases). CDR1 and CDR2 from the germline V gene are SGHAT and FQNNGV. V lost 4 bases, J lost 2 bases, and 21 bases lay in between. The length of the CDR3 is 18 residues. CDR3 sequence: CASSSGSGSRGTYNEQFF. The CDR3 DNA reads as TGTGCCAGCAGCTCCGGCAGTGGGAGCCGGGGGACCTACAATGAGCAGTTCTTC.

V gene TRBV18 combines with J gene TRBJ2-6; D might be TRBD2 (6 bases). Germline V lookup: CDR1 KGHSH, CDR2 LQKENI. Trimming cost V 0 bases and J 0 bases, with 6 bases left between them. This CDR3 region has 16 residues. The CDR3 reads CASSPPGGSGANVLTF. The DNA of the CDR3 is TGTGCCAGCTCACCACCGGGGGGCTCTGGGGCCAACGTCCTGACTTTC.